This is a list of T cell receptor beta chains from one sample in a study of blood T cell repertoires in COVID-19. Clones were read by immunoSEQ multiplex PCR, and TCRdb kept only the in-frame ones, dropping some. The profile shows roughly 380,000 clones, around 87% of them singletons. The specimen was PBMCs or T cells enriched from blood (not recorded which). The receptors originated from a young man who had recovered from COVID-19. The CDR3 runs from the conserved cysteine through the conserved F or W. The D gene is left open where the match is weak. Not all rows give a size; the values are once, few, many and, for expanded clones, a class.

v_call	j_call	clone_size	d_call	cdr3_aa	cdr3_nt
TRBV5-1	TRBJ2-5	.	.	CASSQEVSQETQYF	TGCGCCAGCAGCCAGGAGGTCAGCCAAGAGACCCAGTACTTC
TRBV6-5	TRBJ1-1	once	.	CASSPTQGMNTEAFF	TGTGCCAGCAGTCCAACACAGGGAATGAACACTGAAGCTTTCTTT
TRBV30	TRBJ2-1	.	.	CAWSVLVPYGEQFF	TGTGCCTGGAGTGTGCTAGTCCCATACGGTGAGCAGTTCTTC
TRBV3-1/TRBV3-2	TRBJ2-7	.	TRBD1	CASSPRTGDLEQYF	TGTGCCAGCAGCCCGAGGACAGGGGATCTTGAGCAGTACTTC
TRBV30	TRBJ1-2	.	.	CAWSVAGGYGYTF	TGTGCCTGGAGTGTAGCCGGGGGCTATGGCTACACCTTC
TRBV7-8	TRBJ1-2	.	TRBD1	CASSFPGTGLRGYTF	TGTGCCAGCAGCTTCCCCGGGACAGGGCTTCGTGGCTACACCTTC
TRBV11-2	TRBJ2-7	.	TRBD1	CASSPPGQVSYEQYF	TGTGCCAGCAGCCCACCGGGACAGGTCTCCTACGAGCAGTACTTC
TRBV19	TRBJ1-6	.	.	CASSQGQHVNSPLHF	TGTGCCAGTAGTCAGGGCCAGCACGTTAATTCACCCCTCCACTTT
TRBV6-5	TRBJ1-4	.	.	CASSLGGTNEKLFF	TGTGCCAGCAGTTTAGGAGGAACTAATGAAAAACTGTTTTTT
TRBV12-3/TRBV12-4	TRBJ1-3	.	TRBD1	CASSYRGGNTIYF	TGTGCCAGCAGTTACAGGGGGGGAAACACCATATATTTT
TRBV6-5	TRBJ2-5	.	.	CASSPPTGTQTQYF	TGTGCCAGCAGTCCTCCGACAGGGACTCAGACCCAGTACTTC
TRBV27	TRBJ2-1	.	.	CASSLSGLPYNEQFF	TGTGCCAGCAGTTTGTCCGGGTTACCCTACAATGAGCAGTTCTTC
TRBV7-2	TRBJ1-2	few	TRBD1	CASSLVAGGSHYGYTF	TGTGCCAGCAGCTTAGTAGCAGGGGGGTCTCACTATGGCTACACCTTC
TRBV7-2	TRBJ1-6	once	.	CASSPRVGESPLHF	TGTGCCAGCAGCCCCAGGGTTGGGGAATCACCCCTCCACTTT
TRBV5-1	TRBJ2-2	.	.	CASSFPIRGADTGELFF	TGCGCCAGCAGCTTTCCTATCCGGGGGGCGGACACCGGGGAGCTGTTTTTT
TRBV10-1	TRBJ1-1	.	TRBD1	CASSDRGRTEAFF	TGCGCCAGCAGTGACAGGGGGCGGACTGAAGCTTTCTTT
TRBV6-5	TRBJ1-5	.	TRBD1	CASTPGQGRLEPQHF	TGTGCCAGCACCCCGGGACAGGGACGTTTGGAGCCCCAGCATTTT
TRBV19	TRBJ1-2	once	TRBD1	CASTPDRGHGYTF	TGTGCCAGTACCCCGGACAGGGGGCATGGCTACACCTTC
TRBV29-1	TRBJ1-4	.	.	CSVGQGSTNEKLFF	TGCAGCGTTGGGCAGGGATCAACTAATGAAAAACTGTTTTTT
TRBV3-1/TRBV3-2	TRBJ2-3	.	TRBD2	CASSLTSGGRDTQYF	TGTGCCAGCAGCCTTACTAGCGGGGGTCGCGATACGCAGTATTTT
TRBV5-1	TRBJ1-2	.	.	CASSSPGLRGGYTF	TGCGCCAGCAGCTCCCCGGGACTGCGTGGCGGCTACACCTTC
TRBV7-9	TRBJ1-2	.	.	CASSSGTYGYTF	TGTGCCAGCAGCTCGGGGACATATGGCTACACCTTC
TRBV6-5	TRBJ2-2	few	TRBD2	CASSSWTSWTGELFF	TGTGCCAGCAGTTCCTGGACTAGCTGGACCGGGGAGCTGTTTTTT
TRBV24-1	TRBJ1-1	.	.	CATRSGQNTEAFF	TGTGCCACCCGTTCAGGGCAGAACACTGAAGCTTTCTTT
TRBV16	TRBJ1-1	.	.	CASSQFRNTEAFF	TGTGCCAGCAGCCAATTTAGAAACACTGAAGCTTTCTTT
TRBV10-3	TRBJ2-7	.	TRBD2	CATGRGVDEQYF	TGTGCCACAGGGCGGGGGGTGGACGAGCAGTACTTC
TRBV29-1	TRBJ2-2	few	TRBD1	CSVKGQGLGNTGELFF	TGCAGCGTTAAGGGACAGGGCCTCGGGAACACCGGGGAGCTGTTTTTT
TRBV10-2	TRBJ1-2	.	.	CASSEVDTAAGYTF	TGCGCCAGCAGTGAAGTGGACACTGCCGCAGGCTACACCTTC
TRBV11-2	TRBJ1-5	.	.	CASSQGTTLNQPQHF	TGTGCCAGCAGCCAGGGGACTACCTTAAATCAGCCCCAGCATTTT
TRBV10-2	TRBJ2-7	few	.	CASSETAYEQYF	TGCGCCAGCAGTGAGACAGCCTACGAGCAGTACTTC
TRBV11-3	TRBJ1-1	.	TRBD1	CASSSDRGEAFF	TGTGCCAGCAGCTCGGACAGGGGTGAAGCTTTCTTT
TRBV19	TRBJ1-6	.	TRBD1	CASSTESRQGIGSPLHF	TGTGCCAGTAGTACAGAATCTCGACAGGGAATTGGGTCACCCCTCCACTTT
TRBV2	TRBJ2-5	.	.	CASSLEPAMGGETQYF	TGTGCCAGCAGTCTCGAACCAGCCATGGGGGGAGAGACCCAGTACTTC
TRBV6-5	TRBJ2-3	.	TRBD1	CASRGTGVADTQYF	TGTGCCAGCAGGGGGACAGGGGTTGCAGATACGCAGTATTTT
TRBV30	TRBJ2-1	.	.	CAWNPRGMWFF	TGTGCCTGGAATCCAAGGGGGATGTGGTTCTTC
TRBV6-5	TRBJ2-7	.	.	CASSPLAYEQYF	TGTGCCAGCAGTCCCCTAGCCTACGAGCAGTACTTC
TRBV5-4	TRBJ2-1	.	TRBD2	CASSLGTSGGREQFF	TGTGCCAGCAGCTTGGGGACTAGCGGGGGTAGGGAGCAGTTCTTC
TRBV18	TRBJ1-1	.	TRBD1	CASSRQGAGTEAFF	TGTGCCAGCTCAAGACAGGGGGCCGGGACTGAAGCTTTCTTT
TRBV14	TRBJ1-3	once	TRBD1	CASSQVGPRDRGPVSGNTIYF	TGTGCCAGCAGCCAAGTAGGGCCCCGGGACAGGGGACCAGTCTCTGGAAACACCATATATTTT
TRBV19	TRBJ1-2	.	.	CASRGDRRSADGYTF	TGTGCCTCTAGGGGTGATCGTCGTTCAGCTGATGGCTACACCTTC
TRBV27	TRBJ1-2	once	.	CASSFRQSYGYTF	TGTGCCAGCAGTTTCCGACAGAGTTATGGCTACACCTTC
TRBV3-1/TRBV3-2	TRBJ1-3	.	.	CASSQGTGRNSGNTIYF	TGTGCCAGCAGCCAGGGTACAGGGCGCAACTCTGGAAACACCATATATTTT
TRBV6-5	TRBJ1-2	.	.	CASSQQGYGYTF	TGTGCCAGCAGTCAACAGGGTTATGGCTACACCTTC
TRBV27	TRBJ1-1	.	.	CASSLRNQGHAFF	TGTGCCAGCAGTTTACGAAATCAGGGCCATGCTTTCTTT
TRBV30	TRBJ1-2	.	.	CAWTLPGNYGYTF	TGTGCCTGGACTTTGCCAGGGAACTATGGCTACACCTTC
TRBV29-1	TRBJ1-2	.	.	CSGSGYYGYTF	TGCAGCGGGTCAGGGTACTATGGCTACACCTTC